These 10 T cell receptor beta chains were all obtained from the same sample, sequenced in a study of cytomegalovirus exposure and HLA in healthy donors. PCR amplification relied on 60 Vbeta primers (plus 13 Jbeta primers). The assay was immunoSEQ multiplex PCR, and TCRdb's table has in-frame clones only and misses some. The table has 150,000 to 200,000 clones, approximately 12% seen once. Sequencing input: PBMCs. The receptors come from a man aged 45-65 years in good health and CMV-seropositive.

The J gene is TRBJ1-4, the V gene TRBV6-5; no clear D. Germline V gene lookup returns CDR1 MNHEY and CDR2 SVGAGI. Trimming left V 6 bases short and J 3 bases short, with 11 bases between. The length of the CDR3 is 14 residues. CDR3 DNA: TGTGCCAGCAGACCGGGGAGGCCTAATGAAAAACTGTTTTTT. Translated, it gives CASRPGRPNEKLFF.

The chain combines TRBV19 with TRBJ1-4; no clear D gene. Trimming removed 5 bases at V and 11 bases at J, with 15 bases between. Germline CDR1 and CDR2: LNHDA and SQIVND (reference sequence). This CDR3 region has 13 residues. The CDR3 DNA follows: TGTGCCAGTAGTCCTTACGAGGGCGGGAAACTGTTTTTT. This codes for CASSPYEGGKLFF.

The V call is TRBV28, the J call TRBJ2-5; the match to TRBD1 covers 9 bases. The J segment lost 5 bases and the V segment lost 10 bases, leaving 5 bases of the junction unmatched. Germline-derived CDR1 and CDR2 are MDHEN and SYDVKM. The length of the CDR3 is 12 residues. CDR3 in DNA: TGTGCCACTGGACAGGGGCATGAGACCCAGTACTTC. Protein sequence: CATGQGHETQYF.

This clone was observed a handful of times. This chain links TRBV5-4 with TRBJ2-3; the D gene is possibly TRBD2 (7 bases). CDR1 and CDR2 (germline): SGHNT, YYREEE (reference sequence). The CDR3 extends over 13 amino acids. CDR3 nucleotide sequence: TGTGCAGGGGGAGGGGGGGACACAGATACGCAGTATTTT. Translating gives CAGGGGDTDTQYF.

The chain employs TRBV25-1 and TRBJ2-7; no clear D. The V gene's germline CDR1 is MGHDK and CDR2 SYGVNS. The ends were cut back, 2 bases at V and 0 bases at J, with 11 bases in the middle. The CDR3 loop spans 15 amino acids. CDR3 coding DNA: TGTGCCAGCAGTGAAGTGGGCAGCAGCTCCTACGAGCAGTACTTC. This translates into CASSEVGSSSYEQYF.

This clone has only a few counts. The chain has TRBV9 and TRBJ1-6; D unresolved. Germline-derived CDR1 and CDR2 are SGDLS and YYNGEE. V was trimmed by 0 bases and J by 10 bases, leaving 11 bases between them. The CDR3 has 14 residues. The CDR3 sequence: CASSVDGGRSPLHF. The CDR3 DNA sequence: TGTGCCAGCAGCGTAGACGGTGGGAGGTCACCCCTCCACTTT.

V is TRBV5-1 and J is TRBJ1-6, with TRBD1 as a possible D gene (6 bases). The CDR3 has 18 amino acids. The germline gives CDR1 SGHRS, CDR2 YFSETQ. V lost 0 bases to trimming and J lost 4 bases, with 17 bases between them. The CDR3 DNA is TGCGCCAGCAGCTTGGACCGGGGGGGCCGAATTTATAATTCACCCCTCCACTTT. It yields the protein CASSLDRGGRIYNSPLHF. Looking up the rest from reference TRBV5-1 and TRBJ1-6 gives the full variable domain: KAGVTQTPRYLIKTRGQQVTLSCSPISGHRSVSWYQQTPGQGLQFLFEYFSETQRNKGNFPGRFSGRQFSNSRSEMNVSTLELGDSALYLCASSLDRGGRIYNSPLHFGNGTRLTVT.

The genes are TRBV7-2 and TRBJ2-3; D is uncertain. CDR1 and CDR2 from the germline V gene are SGHTA and FQGNSA. The CDR3 extends over 14 amino acids. V was pared by 0 bases and J by 5 bases, with 9 bases between. The CDR3 nucleotides are TGTGCCAGCAGCTTAGCGGCCCCGGGAGATACGCAGTATTTT. Translated, it gives CASSLAAPGDTQYF.

The gene calls are TRBV19 and TRBJ2-5; 12 positions match TRBD2. The germline V gene encodes CDR1 LNHDA and CDR2 SQIVND (reference sequence). V was clipped by 4 bases and J by 6 bases; unmatched bases: 9. The CDR3 runs to 16 residues. The CDR3 loop is CASSTASGGVGKTQYF. CDR3 in DNA: TGTGCCAGTAGTACAGCTAGCGGGGGGGTAGGAAAGACCCAGTACTTC.

This clone has only a few counts. The V and J genes are TRBV6-6 and TRBJ1-1, with no clear D. With 5 bases removed from V and 2 bases from J, the gap between germline ends came to 12 bases. Germline lookup yields CDR1 MNHNY and CDR2 SVGAGI (reference sequence). The CDR3 totals 14 residues. The CDR3 bases are TGTGCCAGCAGTGACGAGACTGGAAACACTGAAGCTTTCTTT. Translated: CASSDETGNTEAFF.